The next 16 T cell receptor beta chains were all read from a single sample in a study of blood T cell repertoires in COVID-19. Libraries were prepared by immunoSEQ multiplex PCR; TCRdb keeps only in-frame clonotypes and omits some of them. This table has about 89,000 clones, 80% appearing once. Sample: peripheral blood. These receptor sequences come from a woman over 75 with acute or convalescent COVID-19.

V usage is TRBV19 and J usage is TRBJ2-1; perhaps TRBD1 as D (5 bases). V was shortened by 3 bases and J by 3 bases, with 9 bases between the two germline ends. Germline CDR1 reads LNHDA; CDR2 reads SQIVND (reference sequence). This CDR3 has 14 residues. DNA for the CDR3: TGTGCCAGTAGTATGCAGGGATTCTACAATGAGCAGTTCTTC. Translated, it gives CASSMQGFYNEQFF.

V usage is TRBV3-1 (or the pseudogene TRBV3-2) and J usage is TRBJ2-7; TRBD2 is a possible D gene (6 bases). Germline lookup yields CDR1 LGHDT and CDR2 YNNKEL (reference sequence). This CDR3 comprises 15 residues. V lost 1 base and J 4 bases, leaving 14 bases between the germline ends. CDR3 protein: CASSQVGRGRYEQYF. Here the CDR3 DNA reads TGTGCCAGCAGCCAAGTCGGACGGGGGAGGTACGAGCAGTACTTC.

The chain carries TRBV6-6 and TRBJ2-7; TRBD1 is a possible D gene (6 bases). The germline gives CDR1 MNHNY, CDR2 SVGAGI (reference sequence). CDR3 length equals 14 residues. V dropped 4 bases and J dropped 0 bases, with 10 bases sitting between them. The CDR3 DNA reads TGTGCCAGCAGTTCTCAGGGGAGCTCCTACGAGCAGTACTTC. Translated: CASSSQGSSYEQYF.

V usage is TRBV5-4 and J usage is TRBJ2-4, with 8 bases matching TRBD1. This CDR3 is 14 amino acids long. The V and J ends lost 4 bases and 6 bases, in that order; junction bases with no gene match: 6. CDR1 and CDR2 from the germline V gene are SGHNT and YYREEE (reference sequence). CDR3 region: CASSAQGAGNIQYF. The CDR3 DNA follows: TGTGCCAGCAGCGCGCAGGGGGCGGGAAACATTCAGTACTTC.

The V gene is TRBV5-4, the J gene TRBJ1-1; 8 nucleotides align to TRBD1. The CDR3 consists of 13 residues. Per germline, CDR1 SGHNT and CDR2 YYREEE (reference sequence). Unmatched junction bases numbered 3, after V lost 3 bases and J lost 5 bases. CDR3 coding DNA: TGTGCCAGCAGCTCGGACAGGGTGACTGAAGCTTTCTTT. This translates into CASSSDRVTEAFF.

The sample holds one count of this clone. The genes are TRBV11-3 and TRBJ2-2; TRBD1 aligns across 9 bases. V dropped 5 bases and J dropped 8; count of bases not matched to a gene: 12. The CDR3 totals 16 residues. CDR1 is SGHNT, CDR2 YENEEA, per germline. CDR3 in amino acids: CASSPANTGGSGELFF. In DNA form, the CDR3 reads TGTGCCAGCAGCCCAGCAAACACAGGGGGCTCTGGGGAGCTGTTTTTT.

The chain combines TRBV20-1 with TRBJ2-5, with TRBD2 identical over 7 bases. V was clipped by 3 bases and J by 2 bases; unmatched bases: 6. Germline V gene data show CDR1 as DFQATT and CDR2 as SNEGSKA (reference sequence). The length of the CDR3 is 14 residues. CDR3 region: CSASKGGLQETQYF. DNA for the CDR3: TGCAGTGCTAGTAAGGGAGGGCTTCAAGAGACCCAGTACTTC.

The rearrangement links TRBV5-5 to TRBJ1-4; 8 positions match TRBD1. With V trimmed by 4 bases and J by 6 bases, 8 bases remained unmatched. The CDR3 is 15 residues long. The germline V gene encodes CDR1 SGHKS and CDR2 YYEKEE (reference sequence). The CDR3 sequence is CASSRRTGQDEKLFF. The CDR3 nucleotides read TGTGCCAGCAGCCGGCGGACAGGGCAAGATGAAAAACTGTTTTTT.

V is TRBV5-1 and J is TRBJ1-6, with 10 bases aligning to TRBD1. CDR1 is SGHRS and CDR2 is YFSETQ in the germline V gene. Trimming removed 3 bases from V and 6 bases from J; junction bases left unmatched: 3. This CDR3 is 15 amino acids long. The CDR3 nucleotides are TGCGCCAGCAGCTCGGGGACAGGGGTTAATTCACCCCTCCACTTT. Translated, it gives CASSSGTGVNSPLHF.

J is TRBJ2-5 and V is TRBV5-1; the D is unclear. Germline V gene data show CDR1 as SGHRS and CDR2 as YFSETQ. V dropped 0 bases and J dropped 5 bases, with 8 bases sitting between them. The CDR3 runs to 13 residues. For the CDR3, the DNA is TGCGCCAGCAGCTTGGCTAGAGGTGAGACCCAGTACTTC. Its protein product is CASSLARGETQYF.

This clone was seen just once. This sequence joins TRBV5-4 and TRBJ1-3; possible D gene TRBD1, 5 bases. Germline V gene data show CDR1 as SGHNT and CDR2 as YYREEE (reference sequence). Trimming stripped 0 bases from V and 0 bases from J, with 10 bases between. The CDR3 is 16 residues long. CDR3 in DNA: TGTGCCAGCAGCTTGGGGGTCAGGGCCTCTGGAAACACCATATATTTT. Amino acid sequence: CASSLGVRASGNTIYF.

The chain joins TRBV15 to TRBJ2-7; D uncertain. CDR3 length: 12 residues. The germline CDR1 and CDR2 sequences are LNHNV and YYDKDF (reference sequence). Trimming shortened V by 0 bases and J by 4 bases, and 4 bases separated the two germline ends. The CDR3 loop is CATSRDHYEQYF. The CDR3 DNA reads TGTGCCACCAGCAGAGATCATTACGAGCAGTACTTC.

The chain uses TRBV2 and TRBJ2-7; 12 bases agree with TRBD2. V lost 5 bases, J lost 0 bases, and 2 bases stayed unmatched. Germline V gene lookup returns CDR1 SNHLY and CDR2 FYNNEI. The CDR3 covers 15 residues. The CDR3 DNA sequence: TGTGCCAGCAGTAGACTAGCGGGGGTCTCCTACGAGCAGTACTTC. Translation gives CASSRLAGVSYEQYF. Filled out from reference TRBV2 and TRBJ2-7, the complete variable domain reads EPEVTQTPSHQVTQMGQEVILRCVPISNHLYFYWYRQILGQKVEFLVSFYNNEISEKSEIFDDQFSVERPDGSNFTLKIRSTKLEDSAMYFCASSRLAGVSYEQYFGPGTRLTVT.

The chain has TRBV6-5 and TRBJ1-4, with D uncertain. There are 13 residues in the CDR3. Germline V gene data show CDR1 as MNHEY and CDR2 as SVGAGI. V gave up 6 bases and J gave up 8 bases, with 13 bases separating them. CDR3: CASSSREGEKLFF. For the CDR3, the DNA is TGTGCCAGCAGCTCCCGCGAGGGAGAAAAACTGTTTTTT.

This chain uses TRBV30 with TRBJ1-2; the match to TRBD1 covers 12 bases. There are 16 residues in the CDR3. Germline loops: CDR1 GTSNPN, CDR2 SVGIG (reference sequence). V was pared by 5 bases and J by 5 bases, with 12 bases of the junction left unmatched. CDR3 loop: CAWSRDRGPLGYGYTF. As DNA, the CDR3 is TGTGCCTGGTCGCGGGACAGGGGGCCGTTGGGGTATGGCTACACCTTC.

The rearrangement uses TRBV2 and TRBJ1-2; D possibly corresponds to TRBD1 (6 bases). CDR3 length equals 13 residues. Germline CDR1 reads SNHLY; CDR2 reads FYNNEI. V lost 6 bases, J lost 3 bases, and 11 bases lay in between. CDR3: CASRTGTYYGYTF. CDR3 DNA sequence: TGTGCCAGCAGAACAGGGACCTACTATGGCTACACCTTC.